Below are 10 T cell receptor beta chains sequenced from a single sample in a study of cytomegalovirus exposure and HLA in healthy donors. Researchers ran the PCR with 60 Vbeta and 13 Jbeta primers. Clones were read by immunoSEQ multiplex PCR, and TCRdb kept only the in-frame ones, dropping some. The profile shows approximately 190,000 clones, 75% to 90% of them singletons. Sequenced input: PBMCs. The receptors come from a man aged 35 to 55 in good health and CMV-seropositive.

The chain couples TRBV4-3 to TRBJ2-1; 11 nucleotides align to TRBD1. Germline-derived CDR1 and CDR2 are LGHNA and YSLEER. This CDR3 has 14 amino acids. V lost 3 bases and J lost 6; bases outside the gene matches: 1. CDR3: CASSQGQGGNEQFF. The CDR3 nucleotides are TGCGCCAGCAGCCAGGGACAGGGGGGCAATGAGCAGTTCTTC.

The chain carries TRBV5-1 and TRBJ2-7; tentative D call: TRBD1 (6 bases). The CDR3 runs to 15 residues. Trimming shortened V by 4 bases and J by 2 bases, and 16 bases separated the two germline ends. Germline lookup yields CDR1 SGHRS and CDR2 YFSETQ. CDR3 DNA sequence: TGCGCCAGCAGCCGGACCACAGGGAGCACCTACGAGCAGTACTTC. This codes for CASSRTTGSTYEQYF.

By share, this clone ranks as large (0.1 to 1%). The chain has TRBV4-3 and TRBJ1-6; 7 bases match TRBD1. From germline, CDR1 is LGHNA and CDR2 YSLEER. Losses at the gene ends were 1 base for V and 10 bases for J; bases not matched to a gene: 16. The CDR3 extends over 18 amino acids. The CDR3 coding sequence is TGCGCCAGCAGCCAAGGGGAAGGGGGCGAGGGTTACGGATCACCCCTCCACTTT. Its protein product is CASSQGEGGEGYGSPLHF.

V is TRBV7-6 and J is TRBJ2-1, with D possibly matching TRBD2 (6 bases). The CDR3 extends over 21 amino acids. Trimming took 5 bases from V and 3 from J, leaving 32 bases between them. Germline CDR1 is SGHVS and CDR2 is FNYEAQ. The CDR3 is CASSPPFGGRSTSNRYNEQFF. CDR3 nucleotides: TGTGCCAGCAGCCCGCCATTTGGAGGGAGGTCGACTAGTAATCGCTACAATGAGCAGTTCTTC.

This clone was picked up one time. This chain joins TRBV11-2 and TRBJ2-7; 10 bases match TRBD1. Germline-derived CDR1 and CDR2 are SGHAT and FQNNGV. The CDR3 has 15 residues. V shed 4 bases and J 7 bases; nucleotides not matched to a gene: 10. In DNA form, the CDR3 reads TGTGCCAGCAGCTATACCGGGACAGGGGCAGCAGAGCAGTACTTC. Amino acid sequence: CASSYTGTGAAEQYF.

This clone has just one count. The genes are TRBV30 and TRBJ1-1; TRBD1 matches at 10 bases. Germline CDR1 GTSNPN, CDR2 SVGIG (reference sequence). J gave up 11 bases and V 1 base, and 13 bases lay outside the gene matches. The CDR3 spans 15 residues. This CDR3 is CAWSETSGTGAGAFF. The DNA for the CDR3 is TGTGCCTGGAGTGAAACGAGCGGGACAGGGGCCGGGGCTTTCTTT.

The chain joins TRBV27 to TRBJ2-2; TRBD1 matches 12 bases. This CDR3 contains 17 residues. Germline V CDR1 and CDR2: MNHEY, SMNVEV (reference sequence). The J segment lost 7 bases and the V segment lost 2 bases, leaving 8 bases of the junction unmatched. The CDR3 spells CASSLVGTGGASGELFF. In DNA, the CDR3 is TGTGCCAGCAGTTTAGTAGGGACAGGGGGCGCGAGCGGGGAGCTGTTTTTT.

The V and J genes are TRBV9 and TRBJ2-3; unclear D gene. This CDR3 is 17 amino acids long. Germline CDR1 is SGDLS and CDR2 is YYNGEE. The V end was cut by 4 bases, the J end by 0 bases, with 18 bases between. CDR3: CASSPLLKLISTDTQYF. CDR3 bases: TGTGCCAGCAGCCCCCTGTTGAAACTAATAAGCACAGATACGCAGTATTTT.

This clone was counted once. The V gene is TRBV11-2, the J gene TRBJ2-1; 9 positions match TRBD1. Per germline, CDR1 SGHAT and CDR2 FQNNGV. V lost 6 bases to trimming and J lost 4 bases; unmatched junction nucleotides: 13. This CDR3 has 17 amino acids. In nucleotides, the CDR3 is TGTGCCAGCAGACCTCTTACCCGGGACAGGGAATACAATGAGCAGTTCTTC. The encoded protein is CASRPLTRDREYNEQFF.

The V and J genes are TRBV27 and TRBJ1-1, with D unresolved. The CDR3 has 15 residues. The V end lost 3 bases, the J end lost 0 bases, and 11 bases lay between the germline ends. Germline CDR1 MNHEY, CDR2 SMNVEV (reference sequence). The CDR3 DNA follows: TGTGCCAGCAGTTTTGGGCGCAGGATGAACACTGAAGCTTTCTTT. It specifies CASSFGRRMNTEAFF.